This TCR beta chain comes out of a study of shared clonotypes between healthy human individuals. Per the original data handling: Junction-only sequences produced by ImmunoSEQ had no quality scores, so filtering differed. The method was immunoSEQ multiplex PCR; TCRdb's version includes in-frame clones alone and lacks a portion of them. V and J calls and clone size are copied from that table; D and trimming were computed from the DNA. The data show approximately 1.9 million clones, 80% to 95% seen once. This clone was found once. Germline CDR1 reads MNHEY; CDR2 reads SMNVEV (reference sequence). The CDR3 runs 15 residues. Trimming stripped 3 bases from V and 3 bases from J, with 15 bases between. The naive CD8 population came from CD45RO-negative cells selected for CCR7, without terminally differentiated effector memory CD45RA+ cells.

The chain recombines TRBV27 with TRBJ2-7; maybe TRBD1 (6 bases). The TCR comes from a man aged 18 to 30 in good health. Some clones in this sample may be carry-over from other donors' samples. The sequenced sample consisted of naive CD8+ T cells from PBMCs. The CDR3, as DNA: TGTGCCAGCAGTTTGGTAGGGGGTGAAAACTACGAGCAGTACTTC. This codes for CASSLVGGENYEQYF.